Detailed here is one T cell receptor (beta chain). V was clipped by 2 bases and J by 0 bases; unmatched bases: 27. CDR3 length: 23 amino acids. Germline CDR1 and CDR2: PRHDT and FYEKMQ (reference sequence). The data were produced by immunoSEQ multiplex PCR, yet TCRdb's version contains in-frame clones alone and is incomplete. The top ten clones hold roughly 4.9% of a sample with a few hundred thousand clones, 70% to 90% of them seen once. The data originate from a study of blood T cell repertoires in COVID-19. The specimen was PBMCs or T cells enriched from blood (not recorded which). This clonotype originated in a woman in her thirties who had been exposed to COVID-19. The V gene is TRBV13, the J gene TRBJ1-2; 7 nucleotides align to TRBD1. CDR3 sequence: CASSLKGGQSEGVLHQANYGYTF. The CDR3 nucleotides read TGTGCCAGCAGCTTAAAGGGGGGACAGAGCGAAGGGGTACTTCATCAAGCTAACTATGGCTACACCTTC.